The 14 T cell receptor beta chains below all came from one sample that was sequenced in a study of T cell clonotyping in hematopoietic cell transplantation. Profiling relied on immunoSEQ multiplex PCR, and the TCRdb table lists in-frame clones only, not all of them. Of 46,000 or so clones listed, over 75% were seen once; the top ten hold about 6%. Regarding time point: recipient sample about 28 days before transplant, after cytoreduction. Sequencing used peripheral blood mononuclear cells, obtained before stem cell transplant. These receptors were collected from a man between 60 and 75 years old with biphenotypic leukemia. Some clones in this sample may be carry-over from other donors' samples.

The chain employs TRBV7-2 and TRBJ1-3; D may be TRBD1 (5 bases). Trimming pared 5 bases from V and 2 bases from J, leaving 16 bases between. In germline, CDR1 is SGHTA, CDR2 FQGNSA. The CDR3 totals 16 residues. DNA of the CDR3: TGTGCCAGCAGCCCCGGGGGAGGGTCACCTGGAAACACCATATATTTT. It translates to CASSPGGGSPGNTIYF. Based on the CDR3 plus reference TRBV7-2 and TRBJ1-3, the full variable domain is GAGVSQSPSNKVTEKGKDVELRCDPISGHTALYWYRQSLGQGLEFLIYFQGNSAPDKSGLPSDRFSAERTGGSVSTLTIQRTQQEDSAVYLCASSPGGGSPGNTIYFGEGSWLTVV.

The chain uses TRBV11-2 and TRBJ2-2, with TRBD2 identical over 7 bases. Trimming cost V 5 bases and J 4 bases; bases outside gene matches: 13. This CDR3 has 17 amino acids. Germline values: CDR1 SGHAT, CDR2 FQNNGV. The CDR3 protein is CASSPWGGYEGTGELFF. CDR3 sequence (DNA): TGTGCCAGCAGCCCTTGGGGGGGGTACGAAGGCACCGGGGAGCTGTTTTTT.

On this clone itself: An end of the junction differs from the germline gene, which may be a read error. The chain uses TRBV5-6 and TRBJ2-6; tentatively, D is TRBD1 (6 bases). Germline assignment: CDR1 SGHDT and CDR2 YYEEEE. This CDR3 contains 14 residues. As DNA, the CDR3 is TGTGCCAGCAGCTTGAGAGCAGGGGTCAACGTCCTGACTTTC. It specifies CASSLRAGVNVLTF.

This clone is classed as large (0.1 to 1%). At the DNA level, this CDR3 is encoded by other sequences in the same sample as well. This chain connects TRBV6-5 to TRBJ2-1, with 7 nucleotides matching TRBD2. This CDR3 comprises 14 residues. V gave up 2 bases and J gave up 6 bases; unmatched junction bases: 4. CDR1 is MNHEY and CDR2 is SVGAGI in the germline V gene. The chain's CDR3 is CASSYQRLANEQFF. Here the CDR3 DNA reads TGTGCCAGCAGTTACCAGCGACTAGCCAATGAGCAGTTCTTC.

The chain recombines TRBV28 with TRBJ1-5, with D uncertain. CDR1 and CDR2 from the germline V gene are MDHEN and SYDVKM. V was shortened by 2 bases and J by 2 bases, with 7 bases between the two germline ends. CDR3 length: 14 amino acids. CDR3 sequence (DNA): TGTGCCAGCAGTTTAGAGGTTGGCAATCAGCCCCAGCATTTT. Translation gives CASSLEVGNQPQHF.

The V and J genes are TRBV7-9 and TRBJ1-1; a weak D match, TRBD1 (5 bases). The germline V gene encodes CDR1 SEHNR and CDR2 FQNEAQ (reference sequence). The germline V and J ends were trimmed by 2 bases and 1 base, with 8 bases remaining between them. The CDR3 spans 14 residues. The DNA for the CDR3 is TGTGCCAGCAGCTTATCAAGGGGGAACACTGAAGCTTTCTTT. Residues: CASSLSRGNTEAFF.

This chain joins TRBV4-1 and TRBJ2-2, with D perhaps TRBD1 (6 bases). Trimming shortened V by 0 bases and J by 0 bases, and 14 bases separated the two germline ends. The germline CDR1 and CDR2 sequences are MGHRA and YSYEKL. CDR3 length equals 18 residues. Here the CDR3 reads CASSQDPHRAANTGELFF. The CDR3 nucleotides read TGCGCCAGCAGCCAAGATCCCCACAGGGCCGCGAACACCGGGGAGCTGTTTTTT.

The chain uses TRBV7-8 and TRBJ2-1; 9 bases fit TRBD2. The J segment lost 6 bases and the V segment lost 1 base, leaving 4 bases of the junction unmatched. The V gene's germline CDR1 is SGHVS and CDR2 FQNEAQ. The CDR3 consists of 15 residues. This CDR3 is CASSLGGRAGNEQFF. The CDR3, as DNA: TGTGCCAGCAGCTTAGGCGGGAGGGCCGGCAATGAGCAGTTCTTC.

This clone was picked up one time. V gene TRBV6-5 combines with J gene TRBJ2-1; D gene uncertain. The length of the CDR3 is 12 residues. CDR1 MNHEY and CDR2 SVGAGI come from the germline V gene. V was pared by 4 bases and J by 8 bases, with 9 bases between. CDR3 protein: CASSFSGYEQFF. CDR3 nucleotide sequence: TGTGCCAGCAGTTTTTCGGGTTATGAGCAGTTCTTC.

DNA of the CDR3: TGTGCCAGCAGCCAATCCCTCCACTGGGGGACAGGGGTTATCGGGGAGCTGTTTTTT. This codes for CASSQSLHWGTGVIGELFF. The chain couples TRBV4-2 to TRBJ2-2; TRBD1 agrees at 10 bases. With V trimmed by 2 bases and J by 7 bases, 16 bases remained unmatched. Germline CDR1 LGHNA, CDR2 YNFKEQ. The CDR3 contains 19 residues.

This sequence joins TRBV30 and TRBJ1-2; D is ambiguous. With 1 base removed from V and 5 bases from J, the gap between germline ends came to 11 bases. This CDR3 has 13 residues. Germline loops: CDR1 GTSNPN, CDR2 SVGIG (reference sequence). This CDR3 is CAWSESVEYGYTF. In DNA form, the CDR3 reads TGTGCCTGGAGTGAATCGGTGGAATATGGCTACACCTTC.

The rearrangement joins TRBV21-1 to TRBJ1-2; TRBD1, the table's D call, lacks a check against the DNA. TRBV21-1 is tagged as a pseudogene. The CDR3 consists of 14 residues. This chain's CDR3 is CASTGWAANYGYTF. CDR3 coding DNA: TGTGCCAGCACCGGTTGGGCAGCTAACTATGGCTACACCTTC.

This clone occurred once. The chain has TRBV9 and TRBJ2-7, with TRBD2 matching over 12 bases. Germline values: CDR1 SGDLS, CDR2 YYNGEE. J gave up 6 bases and V 3 bases, and 7 bases lay outside the gene matches. The length of the CDR3 is 15 residues. The CDR3, as DNA: TGTGCCAGCAGCGCTGACGGACTAGCGGGGTCCGAGCAGTACTTC. This translates into CASSADGLAGSEQYF.

The chain links TRBV30 to TRBJ2-3; 7 positions agree with TRBD2. In germline, CDR1 is GTSNPN, CDR2 SVGIG (reference sequence). CDR3 length: 14 amino acids. V was pared by 2 bases and J by 1 base, with 3 bases of the junction left unmatched. CDR3 in amino acids: CAWSIREGTDTQYF. The CDR3 DNA is TGTGCCTGGAGTATTCGGGAGGGCACAGATACGCAGTATTTT.